The 22 T cell receptor beta chains in this list originate from one sample, sequenced in a study of OX40 agonist ivuxolimab in advanced cancers. Data came from immunoSEQ multiplex PCR; TCRdb stores just in-frame clones and leaves some out. This table holds 52,000 or so clones, around 94% found once. Specimen: CD4+ or CD8+ T cells sorted from blood, collected in a trial of the OX40 agonist ivuxolimab. The receptors originated from an adult with an advanced solid tumor such as melanoma, head and neck, liver or kidney cancer.

The chain is built from TRBV7-9 and TRBJ2-1; D gene ambiguous. The V end was cut by 3 bases, the J end by 8 bases, with 8 bases between. The germline V gene has CDR1 SEHNR and CDR2 FQNEAQ (reference sequence). There are 12 residues in the CDR3. The CDR3 sequence is CASSFPRDEQFF. The CDR3, as DNA: TGTGCCAGCAGCTTTCCACGGGATGAGCAGTTCTTC. Based on the CDR3 plus reference TRBV7-9 and TRBJ2-1, the full variable domain is DTGVSQNPRHKITKRGQNVTFRCDPISEHNRLYWYRQTLGQGPEFLTYFQNEAQLEKSRLLSDRFSAERPKGSFSTLEIQRTEQGDSAMYLCASSFPRDEQFFGPGTRLTVL.

As DNA, the CDR3 is TGCGCCAGCAGCTTGGGCAGACTAGCCGGTGAGCAGTTCTTC. Its protein product is CASSLGRLAGEQFF. This chain links TRBV5-1 with TRBJ2-1; 7 bases are shared with TRBD2. CDR1 and CDR2 from the germline V gene are SGHRS and YFSETQ. Trimming cost V 0 bases and J 9 bases; bases outside gene matches: 6. This CDR3 region has 14 residues. The variable domain in full, completed from reference TRBV5-1 and TRBJ2-1, reads KAGVTQTPRYLIKTRGQQVTLSCSPISGHRSVSWYQQTPGQGLQFLFEYFSETQRNKGNFPGRFSGRQFSNSRSEMNVSTLELGDSALYLCASSLGRLAGEQFFGPGTRLTVL.

This clone showed up just once. This chain links TRBV30 with TRBJ1-6, with no clear D. This CDR3 has 14 residues. Germline CDR1 is GTSNPN and CDR2 is SVGIG (reference sequence). Between the trimmed V and J ends, which lost 2 bases and 10 bases, there was a span of 15 bases. CDR3 loop: CAWSPPGGNSPLHF. The CDR3 bases are TGTGCCTGGAGTCCTCCAGGAGGTAACTCACCCCTCCACTTT.

This chain connects TRBV28 to TRBJ2-7; the D is unclear. Looked up from germline, CDR1 is MDHEN and CDR2 is SYDVKM. This CDR3 spans 13 amino acids. Trimming took off 3 bases at V and 2 bases at J, with 8 bases between the two ends. As DNA, the CDR3 is TGTGCCAGCAGTTTCGCCGGTACCTACGAGCAGTACTTC. It yields the protein CASSFAGTYEQYF.

The chain carries TRBV15 and TRBJ1-1; D not certain. The CDR3 length is 13 residues. V dropped 4 bases and J dropped 1 base, with 7 bases sitting between them. Looked up from germline, CDR1 is LNHNV and CDR2 is YYDKDF (reference sequence). The CDR3 sequence is CATSTQANTEAFF. CDR3 in DNA: TGTGCCACCAGCACCCAGGCGAACACTGAAGCTTTCTTT.

This chain connects TRBV2 to TRBJ1-5; 9 nucleotides agree with TRBD1. This CDR3 region has 19 residues. Trimming at V came to 6 bases and at J to 0 bases, leaving 15 bases not matched to a gene. The V gene's germline CDR1 is SNHLY and CDR2 FYNNEI. This CDR3 reads CASRGAGQGAPNSNQPQHF. The CDR3, as DNA: TGTGCCAGCAGGGGAGCGGGACAGGGTGCCCCGAATAGCAATCAGCCCCAGCATTTT.

J is TRBJ2-7 and V is TRBV19, with 12 bases identical to TRBD1. CDR3 size: 13 residues. Germline trimming cut 9 bases from V and 5 bases from J; bases unmatched to any gene: 5. The germline CDR1 and CDR2 sequences are LNHDA and SQIVND (reference sequence). CDR3 in DNA: TGTGCCAGAACCGGGACAGGGGGCCACGAGCAGTACTTC. Its protein product is CARTGTGGHEQYF. Combining the CDR3 with reference TRBV19 and TRBJ2-7 gives the whole variable domain DGGITQSPKYLFRKEGQNVTLSCEQNLNHDAMYWYRQDPGQGLRLIYYSQIVNDFQKGDIAEGYSVSREKKESFPLTVTSAQKNPTAFYLCARTGTGGHEQYFGPGTRLTVT.

This chain links TRBV10-3 with TRBJ2-1, with D possibly matching TRBD2 (6 bases). V lost 2 bases, J lost 0 bases, and 17 bases lay in between. The CDR3 runs 18 residues. Germline V gene data show CDR1 as ENHRY and CDR2 as SYGVKD. CDR3 nucleotide sequence: TGTGCCATCAGTGAGCCCATCCGGGACTCGAGCTCCTACAATGAGCAGTTCTTC. This encodes CAISEPIRDSSSYNEQFF.

The chain uses TRBV18 and TRBJ2-4; TRBD2 is a possible D gene (6 bases). The CDR3 contains 15 residues. The V end was cut by 3 bases, the J end by 2 bases, with 11 bases between. Germline loops: CDR1 KGHSH, CDR2 LQKENI. CDR3 DNA: TGTGCCAGCTCACCGGAGGGAATAACCAAAAACATTCAGTACTTC. It encodes CASSPEGITKNIQYF.

The rearrangement links TRBV19 to TRBJ2-7, with 11 nucleotides matching TRBD1. This CDR3 has 14 residues. Germline V gene lookup returns CDR1 LNHDA and CDR2 SQIVND (reference sequence). Losses at the gene ends were 5 bases for V and 3 bases for J; bases not matched to a gene: 3. CDR3 DNA sequence: TGTGCCAGTAGTTCCGGGACAGGGGGCTACGAGCAGTACTTC. Translated, it gives CASSSGTGGYEQYF.

The chain carries TRBV27 and TRBJ1-5; D gene unclear. The germline V gene has CDR1 MNHEY and CDR2 SMNVEV (reference sequence). The CDR3 is 13 amino acids. V was shortened by 3 bases and J by 4 bases, with 7 bases between the two germline ends. CDR3: CASSFTVNQPQHF. In DNA form, the CDR3 reads TGTGCCAGCAGTTTCACAGTAAATCAGCCCCAGCATTTT.

This clone was detected once. The V call is TRBV19, the J call TRBJ2-7; D possibly uses TRBD1 or TRBD2 (5 bases each). The CDR3 runs 14 residues. V was trimmed by 5 bases and J by 2 bases, leaving 13 bases between them. Germline CDR1 and CDR2: LNHDA and SQIVND (reference sequence). For the CDR3, the DNA is TGTGCCAGTAGTGCCCGGGACCAGACCTACGAGCAGTACTTC. Protein product: CASSARDQTYEQYF.

CDR3 residues: CASRPLGQNYEQYF. DNA for the CDR3: TGTGCCAGCAGACCCCTCGGACAGAACTACGAGCAGTACTTC. The V gene is TRBV27, the J gene TRBJ2-7, with D tentatively TRBD1 (6 bases). Germline V gene data show CDR1 as MNHEY and CDR2 as SMNVEV (reference sequence). V was shortened by 6 bases and J by 3 bases, with 15 bases between the two germline ends. The CDR3 covers 14 residues.

This clone is a singleton in its sample. The chain carries TRBV29-1 and TRBJ2-5; TRBD1 or TRBD2 may be the D gene (5 bases each). The CDR3 totals 14 residues. CDR1 is SQVTM and CDR2 is ANQGSEA in the germline V gene. V dropped 3 bases and J dropped 1 base, with 12 bases sitting between them. The CDR3 DNA reads as TGCAGCGTTGACCCAGTGAGGGGCCAAGAGACCCAGTACTTC. Translating gives CSVDPVRGQETQYF. Filled out from reference TRBV29-1 and TRBJ2-5, the complete variable domain reads SAVISQKPSRDICQRGTSLTIQCQVDSQVTMMFWYRQQPGQSLTLIATANQGSEATYESGFVIDKFPISRPNLTFSTLTVSNMSPEDSSIYLCSVDPVRGQETQYFGPGTRLLVL.

This clone was found a few times. J is TRBJ1-1 and V is TRBV18; D ambiguous. Germline values: CDR1 KGHSH, CDR2 LQKENI. Trimming took 6 bases from V and 4 from J, leaving 12 bases between them. The CDR3 contains 13 residues. CDR3 DNA: TGTGCCAGCTCGTTAACAGATAGCACTGAAGCTTTCTTT. Amino acid sequence: CASSLTDSTEAFF.

CDR3 in DNA: TGTGCCAGCAGCTTAGTTAGGACAGGGCCCGACGAGCAGTACTTC. It specifies CASSLVRTGPDEQYF. The rearrangement links TRBV11-3 to TRBJ2-7, with 8 bases fitting TRBD1. This CDR3 comprises 15 residues. Trimming cost V 1 base and J 5 bases; bases outside gene matches: 7. From germline, CDR1 is SGHNT and CDR2 YENEEA.

The rearrangement links TRBV6-5 to TRBJ2-4; possibly TRBD1 or TRBD2 for D (5 bases each). Germline CDR1 MNHEY, CDR2 SVGAGI. Deletions cut 4 bases from V and 0 bases from J, with 13 bases between. The CDR3 is 16 residues long. The CDR3 reads CASSSIPGLAKNIQYF. The CDR3 DNA follows: TGTGCCAGCAGTTCCATCCCGGGGCTAGCCAAAAACATTCAGTACTTC.

This clone was found once. V gene TRBV6-5 combines with J gene TRBJ2-3, with a possible D match to TRBD2 (6 bases). The CDR3 totals 13 residues. CDR1 is MNHEY, CDR2 SVGAGI, per germline. Deletions cut 5 bases from V and 4 bases from J, with 10 bases between. CDR3 DNA: TGTGCCAGCAGTCACCGGGGGTCAGATACGCAGTATTTT. It specifies CASSHRGSDTQYF.

The chain carries TRBV19 and TRBJ2-7; possible D gene TRBD1, 5 bases. The germline CDR1 and CDR2 sequences are LNHDA and SQIVND (reference sequence). The CDR3 is made up of 14 amino acids. V was trimmed by 3 bases and J by 4 bases, leaving 13 bases between them. This CDR3 is CASSISFPGYEQYF. In DNA, the CDR3 is TGTGCCAGTAGTATCTCCTTCCCAGGGTACGAGCAGTACTTC.

V gene TRBV5-1 combines with J gene TRBJ2-1, with 12 nucleotides matching TRBD2. Germline-derived CDR1 and CDR2 are SGHRS and YFSETQ. The CDR3 contains 20 residues. V dropped 3 bases and J dropped 0; count of bases not matched to a gene: 13. CDR3 protein: CASSSKQGLAGYSSYNEQFF. CDR3 coding DNA: TGCGCCAGCAGCTCGAAGCAGGGACTAGCGGGTTATAGCTCCTACAATGAGCAGTTCTTC.

Concerning this clone itself: An end of the junction differs from the germline gene, which may be a read error. The V and J genes are TRBV6-6 and TRBJ2-7, with TRBD1 matching over 7 bases. This CDR3 comprises 15 residues. CDR1 is MNHNY, CDR2 SVGAGI, per germline (reference sequence). CDR3 in amino acids: CASSTTGTASCEQYF. In nucleotides, the CDR3 is TGTGCCAGCAGCACTACCGGGACAGCGTCCTGCGAGCAGTACTTC.

V and J are TRBV4-1 and TRBJ2-3; 9 positions match TRBD2. CDR1 is MGHRA, CDR2 YSYEKL, per germline. The CDR3 contains 17 residues. Trimming cost V 0 bases and J 2 bases; bases outside gene matches: 6. CDR3 sequence: CASSQDASGEHTDTQYF. The CDR3 bases are TGCGCCAGCAGCCAAGACGCTAGCGGGGAACACACAGATACGCAGTATTTT.